The 28 T cell receptor beta chains listed next were all sequenced from one sample in a study of blood T cell repertoires in COVID-19. The data were produced by immunoSEQ multiplex PCR, yet TCRdb's version contains in-frame clones alone and is incomplete. The data contain about 150,000 clones, 87% of them singletons. The sample comprised peripheral blood. All receptors derive from a woman aged 60-75 years with active or convalescent COVID-19.

Note on this clone: At the DNA level, this CDR3 is encoded by other sequences in the same sample as well. The rearrangement joins TRBV9 to TRBJ1-2; weak D call: TRBD1 (5 bases). CDR3 length: 13 amino acids. V lost 1 base, J lost 2 bases, and 6 bases lay in between. Per the germline V gene, CDR1 is SGDLS and CDR2 is YYNGEE. The CDR3 is CASSVQGNYGYTF. The CDR3, as DNA: TGTGCCAGCAGCGTACAGGGAAACTATGGCTACACCTTC. Complete variable domain (other parts from reference TRBV9 and TRBJ1-2): DSGVTQTPKHLITATGQRVTLRCSPRSGDLSVYWYQQSLDQGLQFLIQYYNGEERAKGNILERFSAQQFPDLHSELNLSSLELGDSALYFCASSVQGNYGYTFGSGTRLTVV.

The genes are TRBV7-8 and TRBJ1-4; 8 positions match TRBD1. Germline V gene sequence: CDR1 SGHVS, CDR2 FQNEAQ. The V segment lost 1 base and the J segment 7 bases; nucleotides outside the gene matches: 5. CDR3 length: 15 residues. The CDR3 region has the DNA TGTGCCAGCAGCTTAGGGCAGGGGGCGCCTGAAAAACTGTTTTTT. It encodes CASSLGQGAPEKLFF.

This sequence joins TRBV29-1 and TRBJ2-1; no clear D. V was shortened by 6 bases and J by 8 bases, with 17 bases between the two germline ends. The CDR3 has 13 amino acids. Germline-derived CDR1 and CDR2 are SQVTM and ANQGSEA. The CDR3 bases are TGCAGCGTCTTCGACTGGGTCATAGATGAGCAGTTCTTC. Its protein is CSVFDWVIDEQFF.

V and J are TRBV10-3 and TRBJ1-2, with D unclear. The V end lost 6 bases, the J end lost 0 bases, and 14 bases lay between the germline ends. The CDR3 has 15 residues. CDR1 ENHRY and CDR2 SYGVKD come from the germline V gene. For the CDR3, the DNA is TGTGCCATCAGCCCGAGTCGGGGTTCTAACTATGGCTACACCTTC. Residues: CAISPSRGSNYGYTF.

The chain employs TRBV6-2 or TRBV6-3 and TRBJ1-5, with D uncertain. CDR3 length equals 15 residues. Germline-derived CDR1 and CDR2 are MNHEY and SVGEGT. V shed 2 bases and J shed 0 bases, with 8 bases lying between them. CDR3 nucleotides: TGTGCCAGCAGTTACGCGGGGAGTAGCAATCAGCCCCAGCATTTT. This gives the protein CASSYAGSSNQPQHF.

The rearrangement joins TRBV29-1 to TRBJ2-1, with 8 bases identical to TRBD1. The CDR3 extends over 13 amino acids. The junction had 12 bases not matched to a gene; V was cut back by 7 bases and J by 10 bases. Germline V gene data show CDR1 as SQVTM and CDR2 as ANQGSEA. CDR3 loop: CSENRGILGEQFF. The CDR3 DNA is TGCAGCGAAAACAGGGGGATTTTAGGGGAGCAGTTCTTC.

The J gene is TRBJ2-7, the V gene TRBV6-5, with D hard to call. V was trimmed by 8 bases and J by 4 bases, leaving 6 bases between them. The CDR3 contains 10 residues. The V gene's germline CDR1 is MNHEY and CDR2 SVGAGI. CDR3 protein: CASEQYEQYF. CDR3 DNA: TGTGCCAGCGAACAATACGAGCAGTACTTC.

The chain recombines TRBV4-3 with TRBJ1-2; D not resolved. The CDR3 contains 14 residues. The V end lost 0 bases, the J end lost 0 bases, and 5 bases lay between the germline ends. CDR1 and CDR2 (germline): LGHNA, YSLEER. CDR3 coding DNA: TGCGCCAGCAGCCAAGATCCTTCTAACTATGGCTACACCTTC. This sequence encodes CASSQDPSNYGYTF.

This CDR3 reads CAIAGASMGNEQFF. The CDR3 DNA reads as TGTGCCATAGCGGGGGCATCAATGGGGAATGAGCAGTTCTTC. The V call is TRBV10-3, the J call TRBJ2-1; TRBD2 aligns across 8 bases. The junction had 11 bases not matched to a gene; V was cut back by 9 bases and J by 7 bases. Germline V gene sequence: CDR1 ENHRY, CDR2 SYGVKD. The CDR3 has 14 residues.

The chain employs TRBV5-1 and TRBJ2-7; 7 bases agree with TRBD2. With V trimmed by 4 bases and J by 7 bases, 8 bases remained unmatched. This CDR3 contains 13 residues. Germline CDR1 and CDR2: SGHRS and YFSETQ. In DNA, the CDR3 is TGCGCCAGCAGCCCCCGGGAGGTCGTGGAGCAGTACTTC. It yields the protein CASSPREVVEQYF.

The chain links TRBV4-3 to TRBJ2-7; D might be TRBD1 (5 bases). The length of the CDR3 is 14 residues. Germline-derived CDR1 and CDR2 are LGHNA and YSLEER. V was clipped by 1 base and J by 1 base, with 8 bases between them. DNA of the CDR3: TGCGCCAGCAGCCAAGGAGACAGTTCCTACGAGCAGTACTTC. Translating it yields CASSQGDSSYEQYF.

This chain connects TRBV5-1 to TRBJ1-2; D gene uncertain. This CDR3 comprises 15 residues. CDR1 is SGHRS and CDR2 is YFSETQ in the germline V gene. V dropped 4 bases and J dropped 3 bases, with 16 bases sitting between them. The CDR3 loop is CASSLSSSVDYGYTF. In nucleotides, the CDR3 is TGCGCCAGCAGCCTGAGCTCGAGTGTGGACTATGGCTACACCTTC.

This chain links TRBV5-4 with TRBJ1-1, with D maybe TRBD1 (6 bases). Trimming took 0 bases from V and 0 from J, leaving 9 bases between them. The germline V gene has CDR1 SGHNT and CDR2 YYREEE (reference sequence). The CDR3 contains 15 residues. Written as DNA, the CDR3 is TGTGCCAGCAGCTTGGAGGACAGCATGAACACTGAAGCTTTCTTT. Its protein product is CASSLEDSMNTEAFF. Complete variable domain (other parts from reference TRBV5-4 and TRBJ1-1): ETGVTQSPTHLIKTRGQQVTLRCSSQSGHNTVSWYQQALGQGPQFIFQYYREEENGRGNFPPRFSGLQFPNYSSELNVNALELDDSALYLCASSLEDSMNTEAFFGQGTRLTVV.

This chain links TRBV5-1 with TRBJ1-6; D call uncertain. Germline V gene lookup returns CDR1 SGHRS and CDR2 YFSETQ. This CDR3 comprises 15 residues. V was trimmed by 2 bases and J by 7 bases, leaving 13 bases between them. The CDR3 reads CASSFEGSGNSPLHF. The CDR3, as DNA: TGCGCCAGCAGCTTTGAGGGATCGGGGAATTCACCCCTCCACTTT.

The V call is TRBV4-3, the J call TRBJ1-2; 8 nucleotides agree with TRBD1. There are 16 residues in the CDR3. From germline, CDR1 is LGHNA and CDR2 YSLEER. The V segment lost 0 bases and the J segment 2 bases; nucleotides outside the gene matches: 5. The chain's CDR3 is CASSQDRAGGNYGYTF. CDR3 nucleotides: TGCGCCAGCAGCCAAGATCGGGCAGGGGGCAACTATGGCTACACCTTC.

The chain is built from TRBV19 and TRBJ1-1, with TRBD1 matching over 9 bases. V lost 5 bases, J lost 4 bases, and 8 bases stayed unmatched. The CDR3 totals 15 residues. The V gene's germline CDR1 is LNHDA and CDR2 SQIVND (reference sequence). The CDR3 protein is CASSSQGASVTEAFF. For the CDR3, the DNA is TGTGCCAGTAGTTCACAGGGGGCTTCGGTCACTGAAGCTTTCTTT.

V and J are TRBV7-2 and TRBJ1-1; 9 bases align to TRBD1. Germline V CDR1 and CDR2: SGHTA, FQGNSA. The ends lost 6 bases at V and 5 bases at J; junction bases unmatched: 10. This CDR3 is 15 amino acids long. The CDR3 DNA sequence: TGTGCCAGCAGACCCGGGACAGGGATACGGACTGAAGCTTTCTTT. Translating gives CASRPGTGIRTEAFF.

The CDR3 protein is CASSRGQGMNTEAFF. CDR3 in DNA: TGTGCCAGTAGTAGAGGACAGGGAATGAACACTGAAGCTTTCTTT. The V call is TRBV19, the J call TRBJ1-1; 8 nucleotides line up with TRBD1. With V trimmed by 4 bases and J by 0 bases, 4 bases remained unmatched. Per the germline V gene, CDR1 is LNHDA and CDR2 is SQIVND (reference sequence). The CDR3 sequence is 15 residues long. The full variable domain, completed using reference TRBV19 and TRBJ1-1, is DGGITQSPKYLFRKEGQNVTLSCEQNLNHDAMYWYRQDPGQGLRLIYYSQIVNDFQKGDIAEGYSVSREKKESFPLTVTSAQKNPTAFYLCASSRGQGMNTEAFFGQGTRLTVV.

This clone has a handful of counts. This rearrangement joins TRBV9 to TRBJ1-2; 8 bases map to TRBD1. Per the germline V gene, CDR1 is SGDLS and CDR2 is YYNGEE. The V gene end was trimmed by 0 bases and the J gene end by 12 bases; junction bases not matched to a gene: 7. The CDR3 is 13 residues long. CDR3 protein: CASSVAPGQGHTF. CDR3 bases: TGTGCCAGCAGCGTAGCCCCAGGACAGGGCCACACCTTC.

This clone was observed a few times. The chain has TRBV7-9 and TRBJ2-1; possible D gene TRBD1, 7 bases. The V gene lost 5 bases and the J gene lost 14 bases, with 25 bases spanning the gap. The CDR3 sequence is 15 residues long. Per the germline V gene, CDR1 is SEHNR and CDR2 is FQNEAQ (reference sequence). CDR3 amino acids: CASSTPVQGGQPKFF. DNA for the CDR3: TGTGCCAGCAGCACCCCCGTCCAGGGGGGCCAACCTAAGTTCTTC.

This chain connects TRBV18 to TRBJ1-1, with D unresolved. The CDR3 runs to 13 residues. CDR1 and CDR2 from the germline V gene are KGHSH and LQKENI. V was cut by 6 bases and J by 3 bases, with 11 bases left in between. The chain's CDR3 is CASSPSRDTEAFF. The CDR3 DNA reads TGTGCCAGCTCCCCTTCGAGGGACACTGAAGCTTTCTTT. The full variable domain, with the rest looked up from reference TRBV18 and TRBJ1-1, is NAGVMQNPRHLVRRRGQEARLRCSPMKGHSHVYWYRQLPEEGLKFMVYLQKENIIDESGMPKERFSAEFPKEGPSILRIQQVVRGDSAAYFCASSPSRDTEAFFGQGTRLTVV.

The chain uses TRBV2 and TRBJ1-5; 8 positions match TRBD1. V lost 3 bases, J lost 6 bases, and 7 bases stayed unmatched. The CDR3 is 15 amino acids. Germline V gene lookup returns CDR1 SNHLY and CDR2 FYNNEI. The CDR3 loop is CASSDGGQVAQPQHF. The DNA for the CDR3 is TGTGCCAGCAGTGATGGGGGACAGGTGGCTCAGCCCCAGCATTTT.

The chain carries TRBV27 and TRBJ2-7; 8 positions agree with TRBD1. CDR1 MNHEY and CDR2 SMNVEV come from the germline V gene (reference sequence). V was clipped by 8 bases and J by 3 bases; unmatched bases: 3. The length of the CDR3 is 12 residues. This CDR3 is CASWDRIYEQYF. The DNA for the CDR3 is TGTGCCAGCTGGGACAGGATCTACGAGCAGTACTTC.

V and J are TRBV14 and TRBJ2-5, with D perhaps matching TRBD1 (6 bases). There are 17 residues in the CDR3. Germline CDR1 and CDR2: SGHDN and FVKESK. Trimming pared 0 bases from V and 5 bases from J, leaving 19 bases between. The CDR3: CASSQDPTNRAGETQYF. The CDR3 DNA reads as TGTGCCAGCAGCCAAGATCCTACCAACAGGGCTGGCGAGACCCAGTACTTC. Using reference TRBV14 and TRBJ2-5 for the parts outside the CDR3, the full variable domain is EAGVTQFPSHSVIEKGQTVTLRCDPISGHDNLYWYRRVMGKEIKFLLHFVKESKQDESGMPNNRFLAERTGGTYSTLKVQPAELEDSGVYFCASSQDPTNRAGETQYFGPGTRLLVL.

This chain uses TRBV6-6 with TRBJ2-3; 7 nucleotides align to TRBD1. V dropped 2 bases and J dropped 0; count of bases not matched to a gene: 2. The CDR3 loop spans 15 amino acids. The V gene's germline CDR1 is MNHNY and CDR2 SVGAGI (reference sequence). The CDR3: CASSYPGGSTDTQYF. CDR3 DNA sequence: TGTGCCAGCAGTTACCCAGGGGGTAGCACAGATACGCAGTATTTT.

This clone was seen only once. The chain joins TRBV6-2 or TRBV6-3 to TRBJ2-1; D is ambiguous. Trimming removed 1 base at V and 4 bases at J, with 5 bases between. Germline V gene data show CDR1 as MNHEY and CDR2 as SVGEGT. CDR3 length: 13 residues. The CDR3 sequence is CASSYYTYNEQFF. The DNA of the CDR3 is TGTGCCAGCAGTTACTACACATACAATGAGCAGTTCTTC.

V and J are TRBV4-1 and TRBJ1-2, with TRBD1 matching over 9 bases. CDR1 is MGHRA and CDR2 is YSYEKL in the germline V gene. This CDR3 contains 16 residues. V dropped 5 bases and J dropped 6; count of bases not matched to a gene: 13. CDR3 bases: TGCGCCAGCAGCTTTCCCCCTCCCAGGACAGGGGATGGCTACACCTTC. Translation: CASSFPPPRTGDGYTF.

To note about this clone: The CDR3 does not close with the conserved phenylalanine or tryptophan, likely indicating a read error. No DNA is shown, since the ends of the CDR3 on it are uncertain; the CDR3 is the one TCRdb lists. J is TRBJ1-2 and V is TRBV7-9; the D segment call TRBD1 is taken from the table without a DNA check. The CDR3 length is 13 residues, termini included. The germline V gene encodes CDR1 SEHNR and CDR2 FQNEAQ (reference sequence). The CDR3 reads CASNRGQGASFSL.